The source of this T cell receptor (beta chain) is a study of blood T cell repertoires in COVID-19. Looking at the study overall: COVID-19 samples, acute and convalescent, were from the United States, Italy and Spain.

Original handling: The assay estimated nucleated cells by amplifying reference gene primers. Profiled with immunoSEQ multiplex PCR; TCRdb holds only in-frame clones, not every one. The V and J calls and the clone size are those of that table, but D and trimming were determined from the DNA. The sample lists under 250,000 clones, 80% to 90% occurring once. The study drew participants aged about 18 to 89 years from roughly 25 US areas. This clonotype originated in a woman in her late teens or twenties in a cohort exposed to, infected with or recovered from COVID-19 (not recorded which). The material sequenced was PBMCs or T cells enriched from blood (not recorded which).

In nucleotides, the CDR3 is TGTGCCAGCAGCGTACAGGGGAGCTCCTATAATTCACCCCTCCACTTT. It codes for CASSVQGSSYNSPLHF. The chain joins TRBV7-9 to TRBJ1-6; 7 bases agree with TRBD1. The V and J ends lost 5 bases and 0 bases, in that order; junction bases with no gene match: 4. Germline V gives CDR1 SEHNR, CDR2 FQNEAQ (reference sequence). CDR3 length: 16 residues.